This T cell receptor (beta chain) came from a study of CD8+ T cells in alopecia areata. It was cDNA, reverse transcribed from extracted RNA, that served as the sequencing template. Using immunoSEQ multiplex PCR, the repertoire was profiled, and TCRdb retains in-frame clones only, with some absent. The table lists about 150,000 clones, about 51% of them singletons, with roughly 21% in the top ten. PBMCs, the starting material, were the source of sorted CD4+ and CD8+ T cells. The CDR3 is 17 residues long. Trimming cost V 0 bases and J 1 base, with 15 bases left between them. Germline CDR1 is LGHNA and CDR2 is YSLEER.

The source of this sequence is a human donor with alopecia areata. The chain is built from TRBV4-3 and TRBJ1-1; unclear D gene. The material sequenced was CD8+ T cells sorted from blood, taken at week 0. The CDR3 nucleotides read TGCGCCAGCAGCCAAGATGAAAGGGTTGGTTCGAACACTGAAGCTTTCTTT. It translates to CASSQDERVGSNTEAFF.